The text below deals with one T cell receptor (beta chain). Its specificity is not known. These data belong to a study of OX40 agonist ivuxolimab in advanced cancers. Whole-study context: From about 23 to 85 years was the age range, with a mean of roughly 59 years, and about 78% were male. Earlier treatment with anti-PD-1, anti-PD-L1 or anti-CTLA-4 was permitted, and around 43% had received some.

This table comes from immunoSEQ multiplex PCR, and its TCRdb copy is limited to in-frame clones, with some not included. The profile covers tens of thousands of clones, with roughly 88% appearing a single time and about 1.7% taken by the ten largest. General observations from the study: Determination of antigen specificity was not performed for the expanded peripheral T cells.

The material sequenced was CD4+ or CD8+ T cells sorted from blood, taken in a trial of the OX40 agonist ivuxolimab. The source of this sequence is an adult with an advanced solid tumor such as melanoma, head and neck, liver or kidney cancer.

CDR3 DNA: TGTGCCAGTAGTATGACCCGAGGACCGGCCTACGAGCAGTACTTC. This codes for CASSMTRGPAYEQYF. The chain joins TRBV19 to TRBJ2-7; D is ambiguous. CDR3 size: 15 residues. CDR1 is LNHDA, CDR2 SQIVND, per germline (reference sequence). The V end lost 3 bases, the J end lost 2 bases, and 14 bases lay between the germline ends.